One sample yielded the 14 T cell receptor beta chains listed below, sequenced in a study of T cells in Graves' hyperthyroidism and ophthalmopathy. Authors of the study amplified TCR beta CDR3 regions from RNA transcripts. HTBI primers were used for first-round RT-PCR of the TCR CDR3. TCRdb fed the multiplex PCR reads into MiXCR, producing one record per CDR3 protein. The sample has 600,000 to 900,000 distinct CDR3 sequences; roughly 17% are singletons. The sequenced material came from blood. The origin of the receptors is a man aged 18 to 29 with Graves' hyperthyroidism.

This chain joins TRBV9 and TRBJ2-5; D is possibly TRBD1 or TRBD2 (5 bases each). Trimming shortened V by 4 bases and J by 0 bases, and 13 bases separated the two germline ends. CDR1 is SGDLS, CDR2 YYNGEE, per germline. The CDR3 consists of 15 residues. The CDR3 reads CASSPTGTDQETQYF. Written as DNA, the CDR3 is TGTGCCAGCAGCCCGACCGGGACGGACCAAGAGACCCAGTACTTC.

This clonotype was seen a handful of times. This chain uses TRBV11-3 with TRBJ2-1, with D hard to call. V lost 2 bases and J 7 bases, leaving 12 bases between the germline ends. The CDR3 is 14 amino acids. Germline loops: CDR1 SGHNT, CDR2 YENEEA. As DNA, the CDR3 is TGTGCCAGCAGCTTAAGTAACCGGGCAAATGAGCAGTTCTTC. Protein product: CASSLSNRANEQFF.

This clonotype was observed at least ten times. V is TRBV12-3 or TRBV12-4 and J is TRBJ1-1, with no clear D. V lost 6 bases and J 12 bases, leaving 14 bases between the germline ends. This CDR3 contains 11 residues. In DNA form, the CDR3 reads TGTGCCAGCAGACCCACGAGGAGGACTTTCTTT. Its translation: CASRPTRRTFF.

This clonotype has more than one count but fewer than ten. The chain carries TRBV29-1 and TRBJ2-1; maybe TRBD2 (7 bases). This CDR3 has 15 amino acids. Trimming removed 0 bases at V and 3 bases at J, with 12 bases between. Germline assignment: CDR1 SQVTM and CDR2 ANQGSEA. CDR3 sequence reads: CSVEEGGAVYNEQFF. The CDR3 DNA sequence: TGCAGCGTTGAAGAAGGGGGGGCCGTCTACAATGAGCAGTTCTTC.

This chain connects TRBV12-3 or TRBV12-4 to TRBJ2-5, with D perhaps matching TRBD2 (6 bases). There are 15 residues in the CDR3. The germline V and J ends were trimmed by 7 bases and 1 base, with 16 bases remaining between them. Here the CDR3 reads CASTPEGTVQETQYF. The CDR3 DNA reads TGTGCCAGCACCCCGGAGGGCACGGTCCAAGAGACCCAGTACTTC.

This clonotype occurred a few times. The chain has TRBV18 and TRBJ1-4; D possibly corresponds to TRBD1 (6 bases). The CDR3 sequence is 13 residues long. Germline CDR1 reads KGHSH; CDR2 reads LQKENI. The germline V and J ends were trimmed by 6 bases and 7 bases, with 12 bases remaining between them. DNA for the CDR3: TGTGCCAGCTCGCCCGGGACATTTGAAAAACTGTTTTTT. Translating it yields CASSPGTFEKLFF.

The chain uses TRBV29-1 and TRBJ1-1; the D is unclear. Germline V CDR1 and CDR2: SQVTM, ANQGSEA. The CDR3 is 11 amino acids. Trimming cost V 4 bases and J 6 bases, with 9 bases left between them. This CDR3 is CSVGSAPEAFF. The CDR3 DNA follows: TGCAGCGTTGGTAGCGCCCCTGAAGCTTTCTTT.

This clonotype was seen repeatedly, ten times or more. The J gene is TRBJ2-1, the V gene TRBV28, with TRBD1 matching over 8 bases. Looked up from germline, CDR1 is MDHEN and CDR2 is SYDVKM. The CDR3 is 14 residues long. With 6 bases clipped from V and 3 bases from J, the junction kept 4 bases outside the gene matches. The CDR3 DNA is TGTGCCAGCAGCAACGGACAGGGCTACAATGAGCAGTTCTTC. Protein: CASSNGQGYNEQFF.

This clonotype was found a few times. The rearrangement links TRBV20-1 to TRBJ2-1; 9 nucleotides align to TRBD1. CDR3 length: 13 residues. Germline CDR1 and CDR2: DFQATT and SNEGSKA (reference sequence). Unmatched junction bases numbered 5, after V lost 6 bases and J lost 5 bases. The CDR3 DNA reads TGCAGTGCGGACAGGGGCGGGCACAATGAGCAGTTCTTC. Translating gives CSADRGGHNEQFF.

This clonotype was observed at least ten times. The chain recombines TRBV28 with TRBJ1-1; no definite D call. Trimming took off 2 bases at V and 5 bases at J, with 9 bases between the two ends. Looked up from germline, CDR1 is MDHEN and CDR2 is SYDVKM. The CDR3 runs to 13 residues. The CDR3 DNA reads TGTGCCAGCAGTTTAAACCGGAAAACTGAAGCTTTCTTT. Translated, it gives CASSLNRKTEAFF.

J is TRBJ2-1 and V is TRBV6-2 or TRBV6-3; D might be TRBD2 (6 bases). This CDR3 comprises 15 residues. V was cut by 6 bases and J by 10 bases, with 22 bases left in between. Germline lookup yields CDR1 MNHEY and CDR2 SVGEGT. Written as DNA, the CDR3 is TGTGCCAGCAGCCCCCGGGACTCCCCCTCAGGGGAGCAGTTCTTC. Protein sequence: CASSPRDSPSGEQFF.

Ten or more counts support this clonotype. This rearrangement joins TRBV27 to TRBJ2-5, with no clear D. CDR1 MNHEY and CDR2 SMNVEV come from the germline V gene (reference sequence). The CDR3 contains 13 residues. The V gene lost 6 bases and the J gene lost 5 bases, with 13 bases spanning the gap. As DNA, the CDR3 is TGTGCCAGCAGAGCCCGCTCCCCGGAGACCCAGTACTTC. As protein: CASRARSPETQYF.

This clonotype showed up many times. The chain couples TRBV2 to TRBJ2-5; possible D gene TRBD1, 5 bases. Germline loops: CDR1 SNHLY, CDR2 FYNNEI. This CDR3 has 13 amino acids. V was trimmed by 7 bases and J by 1 base, leaving 10 bases between them. In DNA form, the CDR3 reads TGTGCCAGCATGGCAGGGCGCCAAGAGACCCAGTACTTC. Translating gives CASMAGRQETQYF.

The table lists this clonotype with many counts. This CDR3 reads CAISERTSGRRYEQYF. CDR3 nucleotide sequence: TGTGCCATCAGTGAACGGACTAGCGGGAGACGCTACGAGCAGTACTTC. V is TRBV10-3 and J is TRBJ2-7, with TRBD2 identical over 13 bases. The CDR3 runs 16 residues. Germline CDR1 and CDR2: ENHRY and SYGVKD. The trim removed 3 bases at V and 3 bases at J, leaving 5 bases unmatched.